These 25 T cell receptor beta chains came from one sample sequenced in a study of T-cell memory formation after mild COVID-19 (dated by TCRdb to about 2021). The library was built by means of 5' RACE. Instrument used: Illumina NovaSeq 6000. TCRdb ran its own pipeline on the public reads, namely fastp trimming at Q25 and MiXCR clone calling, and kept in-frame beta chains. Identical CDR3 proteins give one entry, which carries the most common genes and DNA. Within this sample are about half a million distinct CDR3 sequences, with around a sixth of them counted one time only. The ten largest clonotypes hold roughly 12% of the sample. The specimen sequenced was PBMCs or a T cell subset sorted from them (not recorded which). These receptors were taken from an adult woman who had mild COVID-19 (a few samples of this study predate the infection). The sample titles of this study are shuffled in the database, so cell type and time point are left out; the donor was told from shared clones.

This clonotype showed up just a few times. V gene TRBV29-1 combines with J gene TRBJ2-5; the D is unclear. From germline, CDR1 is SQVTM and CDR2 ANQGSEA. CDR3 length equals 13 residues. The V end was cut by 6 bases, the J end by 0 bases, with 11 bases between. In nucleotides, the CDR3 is TGCAGCGTGACGACACTGTACCAAGAGACCCAGTACTTC. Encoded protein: CSVTTLYQETQYF.

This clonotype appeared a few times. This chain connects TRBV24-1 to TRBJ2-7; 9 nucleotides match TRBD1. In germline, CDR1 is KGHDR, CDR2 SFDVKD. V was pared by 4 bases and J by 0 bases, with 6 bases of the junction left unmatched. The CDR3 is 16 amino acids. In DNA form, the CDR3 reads TGTGCCACCAGTGAGGGACAGGGCCGGAGCTCCTACGAGCAGTACTTC. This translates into CATSEGQGRSSYEQYF.

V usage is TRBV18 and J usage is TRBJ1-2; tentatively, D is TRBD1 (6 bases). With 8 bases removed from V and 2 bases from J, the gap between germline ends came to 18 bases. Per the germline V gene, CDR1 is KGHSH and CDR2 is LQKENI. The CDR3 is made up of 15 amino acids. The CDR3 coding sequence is TGTGCCAGCGGACAACAGGGCACGGGGAACTATGGCTACACCTTC. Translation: CASGQQGTGNYGYTF.

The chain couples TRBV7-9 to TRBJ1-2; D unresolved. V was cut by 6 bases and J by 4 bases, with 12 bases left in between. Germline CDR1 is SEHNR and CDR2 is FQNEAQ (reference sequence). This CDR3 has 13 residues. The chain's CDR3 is CASSLDTAYGYTF. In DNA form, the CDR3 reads TGTGCCAGCAGTCTAGACACCGCCTATGGCTACACCTTC.

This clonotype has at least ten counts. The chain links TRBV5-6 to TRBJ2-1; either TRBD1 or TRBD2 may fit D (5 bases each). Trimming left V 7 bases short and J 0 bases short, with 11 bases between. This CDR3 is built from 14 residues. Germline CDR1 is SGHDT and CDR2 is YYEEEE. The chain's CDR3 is CASLSGTSYNEQFF. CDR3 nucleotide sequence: TGTGCCAGCTTGTCGGGGACCTCCTACAATGAGCAGTTCTTC.

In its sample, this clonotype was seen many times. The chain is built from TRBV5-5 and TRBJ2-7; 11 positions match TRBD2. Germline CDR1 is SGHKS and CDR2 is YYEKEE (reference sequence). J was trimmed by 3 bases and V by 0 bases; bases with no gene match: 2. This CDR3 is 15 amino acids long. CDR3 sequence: CASSLGGTSGYEQYF. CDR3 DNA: TGTGCCAGCAGCTTGGGGGGGACTAGCGGCTACGAGCAGTACTTC.

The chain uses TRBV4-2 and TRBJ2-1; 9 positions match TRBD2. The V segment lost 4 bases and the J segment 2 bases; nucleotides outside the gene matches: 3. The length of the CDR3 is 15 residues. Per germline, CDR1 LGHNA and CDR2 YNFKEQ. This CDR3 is CASSPKRGAYNEQFF. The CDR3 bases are TGTGCCAGCAGCCCCAAGCGGGGGGCCTACAATGAGCAGTTCTTC.

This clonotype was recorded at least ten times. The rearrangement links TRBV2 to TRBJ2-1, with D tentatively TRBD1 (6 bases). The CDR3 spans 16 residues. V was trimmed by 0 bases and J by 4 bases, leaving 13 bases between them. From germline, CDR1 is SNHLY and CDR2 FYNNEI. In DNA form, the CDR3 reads TGTGCCAGCAGTGAAGCAGAGGGGGAAGCTTACAATGAGCAGTTCTTC. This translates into CASSEAEGEAYNEQFF. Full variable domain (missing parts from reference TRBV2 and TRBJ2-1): EPEVTQTPSHQVTQMGQEVILRCVPISNHLYFYWYRQILGQKVEFLVSFYNNEISEKSEIFDDQFSVERPDGSNFTLKIRSTKLEDSAMYFCASSEAEGEAYNEQFFGPGTRLTVL.

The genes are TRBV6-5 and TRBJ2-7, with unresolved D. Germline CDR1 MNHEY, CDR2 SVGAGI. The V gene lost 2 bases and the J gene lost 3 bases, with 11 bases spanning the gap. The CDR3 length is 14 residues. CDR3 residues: CASSYRRFNYEQYF. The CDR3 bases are TGTGCCAGCAGTTACCGTAGATTTAACTACGAGCAGTACTTC.

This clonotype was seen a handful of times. CDR3 in amino acids: CASTWGHKVEAFF. The CDR3 DNA reads TGTGCCAGCACTTGGGGACATAAGGTGGAAGCTTTCTTT. The rearrangement uses TRBV12-3 or TRBV12-4 and TRBJ1-1; D perhaps matches TRBD1 (6 bases). Trimming cost V 7 bases and J 8 bases, with 17 bases left between them. This CDR3 spans 13 amino acids.

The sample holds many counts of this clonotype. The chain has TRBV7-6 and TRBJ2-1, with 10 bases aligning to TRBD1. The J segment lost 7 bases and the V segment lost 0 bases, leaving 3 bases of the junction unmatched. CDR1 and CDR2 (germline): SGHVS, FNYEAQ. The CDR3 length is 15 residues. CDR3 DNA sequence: TGTGCCAGCAGCTTAGCCGGGACAGGGGTGAATGAGCAGTTCTTC. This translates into CASSLAGTGVNEQFF.

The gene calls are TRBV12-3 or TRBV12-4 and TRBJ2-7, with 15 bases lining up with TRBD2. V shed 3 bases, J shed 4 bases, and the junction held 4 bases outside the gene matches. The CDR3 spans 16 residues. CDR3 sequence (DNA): TGTGCCAGCAGTTTGGGACTAGCGGGAGGAGGTTACGAGCAGTACTTC. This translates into CASSLGLAGGGYEQYF.

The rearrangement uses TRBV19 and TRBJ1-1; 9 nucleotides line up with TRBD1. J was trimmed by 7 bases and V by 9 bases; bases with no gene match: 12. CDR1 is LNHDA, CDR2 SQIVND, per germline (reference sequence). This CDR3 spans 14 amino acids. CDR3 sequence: CASHKGQGIGEAFF. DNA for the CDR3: TGTGCCAGCCACAAGGGACAGGGCATCGGTGAAGCTTTCTTT.

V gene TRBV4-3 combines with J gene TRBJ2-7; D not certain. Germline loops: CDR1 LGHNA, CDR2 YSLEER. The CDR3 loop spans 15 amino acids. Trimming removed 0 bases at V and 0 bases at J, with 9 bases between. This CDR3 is CASSQDAQNSYEQYF. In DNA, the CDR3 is TGCGCCAGCAGCCAAGATGCCCAAAACTCCTACGAGCAGTACTTC.

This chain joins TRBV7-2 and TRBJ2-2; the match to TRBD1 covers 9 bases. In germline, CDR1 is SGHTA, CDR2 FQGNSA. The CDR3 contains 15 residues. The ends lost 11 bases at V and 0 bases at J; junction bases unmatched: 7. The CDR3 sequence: CAATWTGANTGELFF. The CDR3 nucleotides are TGTGCCGCAACGTGGACAGGGGCGAACACCGGGGAGCTGTTTTTT.

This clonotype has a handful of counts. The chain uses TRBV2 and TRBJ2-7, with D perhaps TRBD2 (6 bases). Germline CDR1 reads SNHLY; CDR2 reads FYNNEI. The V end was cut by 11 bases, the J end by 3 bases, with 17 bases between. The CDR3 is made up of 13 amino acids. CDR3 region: CACRGGADYEQYF. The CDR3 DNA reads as TGTGCCTGTCGAGGAGGGGCCGACTACGAGCAGTACTTC.

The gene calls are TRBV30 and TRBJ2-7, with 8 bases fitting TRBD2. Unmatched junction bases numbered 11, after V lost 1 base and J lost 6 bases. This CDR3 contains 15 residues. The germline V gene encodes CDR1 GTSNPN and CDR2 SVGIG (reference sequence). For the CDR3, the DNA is TGTGCCTGGAGTGGTCGGGCGGGGGGTGGTCTCGAGCAGTACTTC. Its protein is CAWSGRAGGGLEQYF.

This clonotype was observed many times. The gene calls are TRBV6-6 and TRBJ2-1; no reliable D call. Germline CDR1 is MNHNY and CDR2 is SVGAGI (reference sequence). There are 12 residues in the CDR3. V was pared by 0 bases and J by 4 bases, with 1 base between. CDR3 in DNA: TGTGCCAGCAGTTACTCTTACAATGAGCAGTTCTTC. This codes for CASSYSYNEQFF.

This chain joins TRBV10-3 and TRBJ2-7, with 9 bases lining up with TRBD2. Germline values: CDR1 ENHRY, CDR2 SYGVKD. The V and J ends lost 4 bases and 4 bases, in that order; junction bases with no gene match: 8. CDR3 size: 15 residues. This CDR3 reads CAISGGGGARYEQYF. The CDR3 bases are TGTGCCATCAGTGGCGGCGGGGGGGCTCGATACGAGCAGTACTTC.

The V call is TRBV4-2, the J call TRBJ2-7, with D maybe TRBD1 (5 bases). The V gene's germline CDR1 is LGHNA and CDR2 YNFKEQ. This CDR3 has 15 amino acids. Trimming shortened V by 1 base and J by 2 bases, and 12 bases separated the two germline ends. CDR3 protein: CASSQVQGGPYEQYF. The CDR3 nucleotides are TGTGCCAGCAGCCAAGTCCAGGGTGGTCCCTACGAGCAGTACTTC.

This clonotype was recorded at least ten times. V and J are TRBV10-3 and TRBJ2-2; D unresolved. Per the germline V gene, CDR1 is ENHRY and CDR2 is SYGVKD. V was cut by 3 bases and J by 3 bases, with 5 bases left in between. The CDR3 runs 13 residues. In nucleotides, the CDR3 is TGTGCCATCAGTGATGTTGACACCGGGGAGCTGTTTTTT. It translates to CAISDVDTGELFF.

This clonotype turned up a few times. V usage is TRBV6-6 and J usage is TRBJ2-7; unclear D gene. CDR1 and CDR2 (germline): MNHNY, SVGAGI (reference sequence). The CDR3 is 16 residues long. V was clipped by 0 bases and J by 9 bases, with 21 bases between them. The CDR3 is CASSYSTSRHLRGQYF. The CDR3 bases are TGTGCCAGCAGTTACTCGACAAGCAGGCACCTACGAGGGCAGTACTTC.

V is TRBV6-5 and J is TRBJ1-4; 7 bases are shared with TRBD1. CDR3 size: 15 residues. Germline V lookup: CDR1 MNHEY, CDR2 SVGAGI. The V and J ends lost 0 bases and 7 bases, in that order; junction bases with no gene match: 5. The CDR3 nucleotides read TGTGCCAGCAGTTACTCGGGACAGAGTAGTGAAAAACTGTTTTTT. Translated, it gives CASSYSGQSSEKLFF.

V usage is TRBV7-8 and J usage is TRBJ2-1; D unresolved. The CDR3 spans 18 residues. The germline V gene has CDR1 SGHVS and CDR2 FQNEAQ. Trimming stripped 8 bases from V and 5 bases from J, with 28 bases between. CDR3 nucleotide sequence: TGTGCCAGCTCTTTCCCCCGTGACATAGGAGTGTGGGACAATGAGCAGTTCTTC. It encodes CASSFPRDIGVWDNEQFF.

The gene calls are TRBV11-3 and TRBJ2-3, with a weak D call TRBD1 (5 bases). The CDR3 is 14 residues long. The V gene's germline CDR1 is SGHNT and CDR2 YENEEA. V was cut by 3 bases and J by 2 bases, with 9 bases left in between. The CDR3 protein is CASSFRQYTDTQYF. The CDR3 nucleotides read TGTGCCAGCAGCTTTAGACAGTACACAGATACGCAGTATTTT. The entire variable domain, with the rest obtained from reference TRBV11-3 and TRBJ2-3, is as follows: EAGVVQSPRYKIIEKKQPVAFWCNPISGHNTLYWYLQNLGQGPELLIRYENEEAVDDSQLPKDRFSAERLKGVDSTLKIQPAELGDSAVYLCASSFRQYTDTQYFGPGTRLTVL.